This T cell receptor (beta chain) was retrieved from a study of OX40 agonist ivuxolimab in advanced cancers. The overall study: An agonistic anti-OX40 (CD134) antibody, ivuxolimab, was used to treat the patients. Study outcomes and limitations: There was clonal expansion of CD4+ and CD8+ blood T cells by week 6 at 0.1 to 3.0 mg/kg.

This table comes from immunoSEQ multiplex PCR, and its TCRdb copy is limited to in-frame clones, with some not included. The data show some 41,000 clones, with approximately 90% seen just once and around 20% held by the top ten. Concerning this clone itself: The antigen remains unidentified.

Germline CDR1 reads SGDLS; CDR2 reads YYNGEE. Trimming left V 4 bases short and J 5 bases short, with 12 bases between. The CDR3 runs to 14 residues. This TCR was recovered from an adult with an advanced solid tumor such as melanoma, head and neck, liver or kidney cancer. The specimen comprised CD4+ or CD8+ T cells sorted from blood, sampled in a trial of the OX40 agonist ivuxolimab. V and J are TRBV9 and TRBJ1-4; the D gene is possibly TRBD1 (5 bases). The CDR3 loop is CASSTGRVNEKLFF. The CDR3 nucleotides read TGTGCCAGCAGCACAGGACGGGTAAATGAAAAACTGTTTTTT.